This T cell receptor (beta chain) emerged from a study of cytomegalovirus exposure and HLA in healthy donors. This PCR relied on a set of 60 Vbeta primers and 13 Jbeta primers. As handled by the study authors: In a later analysis, of tens of millions of unique beta chains, 9 million to 11 million appeared in at least two donors. Using immunoSEQ multiplex PCR, the repertoire was profiled, and TCRdb retains in-frame clones only, with some absent. D and trimming were read from the DNA, whereas the V and J calls and clone size are those reported in that table. This table holds roughly 130,000 clones, about 80% found once. The sample was PBMCs. This TCR derives from a man aged 35 to 55 in good health and CMV-seronegative.

As DNA, the CDR3 is TGTGCCAGCAGCGTATCGGGGATCGCAAACACCGGGGAGCTGTTTTTT. The encoded protein is CASSVSGIANTGELFF. The chain combines TRBV9 with TRBJ2-2; tentatively, D is TRBD2 (5 bases). CDR3 length equals 16 residues. The germline gives CDR1 SGDLS, CDR2 YYNGEE. V lost 1 base and J lost 2, with 12 bases in between.